This T cell receptor beta chain derives from a study of blood T cell repertoires in COVID-19. The CDR3 runs 17 residues. Trimming removed 5 bases from V and 3 bases from J; junction bases left unmatched: 15. Germline CDR1 is SEHNR and CDR2 is FQNEAQ (reference sequence). The protocol was immunoSEQ multiplex PCR, while the TCRdb copy is restricted to in-frame clones and leaves out a portion. The sample records over 90,000 clones, over 75% being singletons. This TCR was recovered from a human donor in a cohort sampled during active COVID-19. The V and J genes are TRBV7-9 and TRBJ1-1; 7 positions agree with TRBD1. The sample comprised peripheral blood. CDR3 sequence: CASSPGLDRVGYTEAFF. The DNA of the CDR3 is TGTGCCAGCAGCCCGGGGCTTGACAGGGTGGGCTACACTGAAGCTTTCTTT.